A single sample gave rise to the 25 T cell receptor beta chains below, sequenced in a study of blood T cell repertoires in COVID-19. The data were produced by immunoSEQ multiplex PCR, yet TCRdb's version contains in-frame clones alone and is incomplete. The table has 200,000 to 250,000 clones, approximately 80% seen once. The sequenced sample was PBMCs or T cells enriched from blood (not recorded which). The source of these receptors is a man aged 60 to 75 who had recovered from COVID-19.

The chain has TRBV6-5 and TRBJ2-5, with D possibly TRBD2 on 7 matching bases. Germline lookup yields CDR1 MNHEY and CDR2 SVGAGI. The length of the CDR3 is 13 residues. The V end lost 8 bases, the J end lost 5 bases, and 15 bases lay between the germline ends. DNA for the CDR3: TGTGCCAGCGAGAGGGGGGGGCTTGAGACCCAGTACTTC. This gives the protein CASERGGLETQYF.

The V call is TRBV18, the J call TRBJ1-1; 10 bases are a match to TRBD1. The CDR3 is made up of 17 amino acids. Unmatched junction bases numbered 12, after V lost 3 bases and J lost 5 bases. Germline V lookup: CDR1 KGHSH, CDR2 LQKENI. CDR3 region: CASSPTGQGVTGTEAFF. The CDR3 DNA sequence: TGTGCCAGCTCACCGACCGGACAGGGGGTAACGGGTACTGAAGCTTTCTTT.

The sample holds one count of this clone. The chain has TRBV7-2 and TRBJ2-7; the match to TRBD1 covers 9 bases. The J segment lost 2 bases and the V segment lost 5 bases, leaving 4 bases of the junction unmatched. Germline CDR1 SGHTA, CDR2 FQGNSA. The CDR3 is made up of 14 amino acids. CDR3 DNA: TGTGCCAGCAGCGGCAGGACAGGGGCCTACGAGCAGTACTTC. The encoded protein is CASSGRTGAYEQYF. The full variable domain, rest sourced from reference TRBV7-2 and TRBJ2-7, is GAGVSQSPSNKVTEKGKDVELRCDPISGHTALYWYRQSLGQGLEFLIYFQGNSAPDKSGLPSDRFSAERTGGSVSTLTIQRTQQEDSAVYLCASSGRTGAYEQYFGPGTRLTVT.

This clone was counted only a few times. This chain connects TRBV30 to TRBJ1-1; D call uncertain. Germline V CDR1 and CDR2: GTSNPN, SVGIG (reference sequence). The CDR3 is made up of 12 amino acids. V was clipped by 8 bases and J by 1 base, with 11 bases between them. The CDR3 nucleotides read TGTGCCGGCGGACGGGGGAACACTGAAGCTTTCTTT. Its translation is CAGGRGNTEAFF.

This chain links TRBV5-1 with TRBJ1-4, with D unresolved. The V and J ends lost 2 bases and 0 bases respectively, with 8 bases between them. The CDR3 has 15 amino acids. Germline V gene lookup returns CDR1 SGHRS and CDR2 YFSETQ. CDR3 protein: CASSFQIATNEKLFF. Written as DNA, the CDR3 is TGCGCCAGCAGCTTCCAGATTGCAACTAATGAAAAACTGTTTTTT.

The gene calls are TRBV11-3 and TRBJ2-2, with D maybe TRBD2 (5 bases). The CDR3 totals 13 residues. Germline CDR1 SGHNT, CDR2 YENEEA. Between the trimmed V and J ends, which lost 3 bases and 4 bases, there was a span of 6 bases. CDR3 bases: TGTGCCAGCAGCTTCGGGGTCACCGGGGAGCTGTTTTTT. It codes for CASSFGVTGELFF.

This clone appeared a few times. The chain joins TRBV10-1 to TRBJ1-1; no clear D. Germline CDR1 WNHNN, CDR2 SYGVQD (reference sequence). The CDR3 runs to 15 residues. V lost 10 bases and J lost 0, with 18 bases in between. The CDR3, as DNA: TGCGCCAATCTTGGGCGTTTGCTAATGAACACTGAAGCTTTCTTT. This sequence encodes CANLGRLLMNTEAFF.

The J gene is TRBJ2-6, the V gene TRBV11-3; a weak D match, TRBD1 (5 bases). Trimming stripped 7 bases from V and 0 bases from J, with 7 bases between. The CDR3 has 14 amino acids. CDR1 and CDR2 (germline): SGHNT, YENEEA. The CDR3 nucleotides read TGTGCCAGCACCCAGGGCTCTGGGGCCAACGTCCTGACTTTC. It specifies CASTQGSGANVLTF.

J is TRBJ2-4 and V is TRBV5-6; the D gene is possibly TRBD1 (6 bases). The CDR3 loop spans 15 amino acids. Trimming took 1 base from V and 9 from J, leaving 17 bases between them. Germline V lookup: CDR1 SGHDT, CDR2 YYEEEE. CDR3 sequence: CASSLTTRQAGIQYF. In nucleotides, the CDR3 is TGTGCCAGCAGCTTGACAACCCGACAGGCTGGCATTCAGTACTTC.

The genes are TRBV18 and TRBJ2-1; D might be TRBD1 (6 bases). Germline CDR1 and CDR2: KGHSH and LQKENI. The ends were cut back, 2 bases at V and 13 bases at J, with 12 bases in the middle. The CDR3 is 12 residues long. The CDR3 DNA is TGTGCCAGCTCACCAGAGGGCAGGGGCCAGTTCTTC. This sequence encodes CASSPEGRGQFF.

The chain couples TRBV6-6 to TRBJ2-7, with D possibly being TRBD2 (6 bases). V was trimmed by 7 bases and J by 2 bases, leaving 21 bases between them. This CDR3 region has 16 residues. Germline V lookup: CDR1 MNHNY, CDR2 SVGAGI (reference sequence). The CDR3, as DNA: TGTGCCAGCAATCGCGTTGCGGGGTTGAACACCTACGAGCAGTACTTC. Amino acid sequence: CASNRVAGLNTYEQYF.

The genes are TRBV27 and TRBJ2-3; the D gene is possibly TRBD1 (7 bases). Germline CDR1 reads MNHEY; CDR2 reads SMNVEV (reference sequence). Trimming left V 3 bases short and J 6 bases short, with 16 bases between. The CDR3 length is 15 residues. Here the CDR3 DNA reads TGTGCCAGCAGTTTCAGGCAGGGGGGCGAGGATACGCAGTATTTT. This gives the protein CASSFRQGGEDTQYF.

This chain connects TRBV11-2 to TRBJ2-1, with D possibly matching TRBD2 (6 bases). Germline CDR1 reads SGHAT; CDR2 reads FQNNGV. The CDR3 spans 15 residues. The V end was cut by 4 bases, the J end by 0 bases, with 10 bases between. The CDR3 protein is CASSWDSSSYNEQFF. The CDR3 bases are TGTGCCAGCAGCTGGGACTCCAGCTCCTACAATGAGCAGTTCTTC.

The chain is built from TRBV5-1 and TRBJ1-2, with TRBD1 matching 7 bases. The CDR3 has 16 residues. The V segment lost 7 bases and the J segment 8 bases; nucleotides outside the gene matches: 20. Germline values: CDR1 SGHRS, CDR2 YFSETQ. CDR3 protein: CASCPGTVDFSGGYTF. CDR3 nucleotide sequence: TGCGCCAGCTGCCCCGGGACAGTAGACTTCTCGGGCGGCTACACCTTC.

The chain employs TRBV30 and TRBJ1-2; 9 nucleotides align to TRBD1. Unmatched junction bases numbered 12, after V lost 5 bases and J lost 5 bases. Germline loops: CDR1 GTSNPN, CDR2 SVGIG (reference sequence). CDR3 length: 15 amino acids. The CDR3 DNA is TGTGCCTGGGAGCCGGGACAGGGAAGGATGTATGGCTACACCTTC. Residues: CAWEPGQGRMYGYTF.

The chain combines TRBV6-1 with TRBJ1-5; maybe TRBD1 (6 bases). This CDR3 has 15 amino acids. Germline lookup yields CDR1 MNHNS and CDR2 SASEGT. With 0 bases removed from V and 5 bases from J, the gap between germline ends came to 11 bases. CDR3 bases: TGTGCCAGCAGTGAAGCGGGGGCCCTTTATCAGCCCCAGCATTTT. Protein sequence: CASSEAGALYQPQHF.

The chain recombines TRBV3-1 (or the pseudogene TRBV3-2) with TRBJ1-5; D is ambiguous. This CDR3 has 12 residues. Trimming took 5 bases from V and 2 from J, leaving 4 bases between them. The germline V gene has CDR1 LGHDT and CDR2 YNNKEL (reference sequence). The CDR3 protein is CASSEGNQPQHF. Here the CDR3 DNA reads TGTGCCAGCAGCGAGGGCAATCAGCCCCAGCATTTT.

The CDR3 spells CASSHTGAGNTIYF. In DNA form, the CDR3 reads TGTGCCAGCAGCCATACAGGGGCTGGAAACACCATATATTTT. The chain recombines TRBV3-1 (or the pseudogene TRBV3-2) with TRBJ1-3, with 7 bases aligning to TRBD1. Germline V lookup: CDR1 LGHDT, CDR2 YNNKEL (reference sequence). This CDR3 is built from 14 residues. V was clipped by 3 bases and J by 2 bases; unmatched bases: 1.

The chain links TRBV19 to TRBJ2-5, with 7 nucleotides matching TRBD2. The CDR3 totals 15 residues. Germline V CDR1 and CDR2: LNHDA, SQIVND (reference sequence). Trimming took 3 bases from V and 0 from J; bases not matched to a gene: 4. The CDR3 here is CASSIGGTYQETQYF. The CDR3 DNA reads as TGTGCCAGTAGTATCGGGGGGACGTACCAAGAGACCCAGTACTTC.

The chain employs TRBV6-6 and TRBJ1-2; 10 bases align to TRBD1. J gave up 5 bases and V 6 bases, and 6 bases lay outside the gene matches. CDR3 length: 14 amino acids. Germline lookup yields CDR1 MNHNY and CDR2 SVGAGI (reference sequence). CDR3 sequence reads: CASRGTGARYGYTF. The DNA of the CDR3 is TGTGCCAGCAGAGGGACAGGGGCTAGATATGGCTACACCTTC.

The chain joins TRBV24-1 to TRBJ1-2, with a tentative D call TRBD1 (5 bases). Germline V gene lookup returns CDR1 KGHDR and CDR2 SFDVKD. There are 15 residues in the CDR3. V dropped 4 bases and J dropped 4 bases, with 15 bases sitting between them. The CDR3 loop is CATSDPGRGGYGYTF. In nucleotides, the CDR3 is TGTGCCACCAGTGACCCCGGGCGGGGCGGCTATGGCTACACCTTC.

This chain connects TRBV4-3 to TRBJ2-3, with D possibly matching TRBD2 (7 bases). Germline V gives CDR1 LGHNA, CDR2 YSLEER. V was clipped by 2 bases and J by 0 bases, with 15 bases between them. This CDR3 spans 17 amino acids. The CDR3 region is CASSQRVGGASTDTQYF. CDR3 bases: TGCGCCAGCAGCCAAAGGGTTGGGGGGGCTAGCACAGATACGCAGTATTTT.

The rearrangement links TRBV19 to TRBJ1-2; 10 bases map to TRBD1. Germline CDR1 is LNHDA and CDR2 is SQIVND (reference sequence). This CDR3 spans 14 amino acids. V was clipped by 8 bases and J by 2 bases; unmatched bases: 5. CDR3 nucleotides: TGTGCCAGTGGGGGACAGGGGAGAAACTATGGCTACACCTTC. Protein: CASGGQGRNYGYTF.

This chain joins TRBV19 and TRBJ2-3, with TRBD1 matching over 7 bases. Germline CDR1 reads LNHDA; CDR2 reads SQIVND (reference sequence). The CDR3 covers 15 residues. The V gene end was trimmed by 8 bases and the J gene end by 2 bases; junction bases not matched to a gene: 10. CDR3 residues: CASRRGGTDTDTQYF. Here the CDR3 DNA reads TGTGCCAGTCGACGAGGTGGGACAGACACAGATACGCAGTATTTT.

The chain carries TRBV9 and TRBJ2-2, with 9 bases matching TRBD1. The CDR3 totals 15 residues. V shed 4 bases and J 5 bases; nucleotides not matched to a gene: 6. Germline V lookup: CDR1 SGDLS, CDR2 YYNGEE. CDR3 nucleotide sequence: TGTGCCAGCAGCCTTCAACAGGGGGCGACCGGGGAGCTGTTTTTT. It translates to CASSLQQGATGELFF.